These 29 T cell receptor beta chains were sequenced from one sample in a study of T cells after yellow fever vaccination (dated by TCRdb to 2018 to 2020). The treatment or condition label here, explained by the study, means: live attenuated yellow fever vaccine strain. Libraries were built with 5' RACE. Sequencing took place on an Illumina HiSeq 2500. Using fastp trimming at Q25 and MiXCR clonotype assembly, TCRdb reanalyzed the public sequencing data and kept in-frame beta chains. For every CDR3 protein sequence, its rows merge into one entry that carries the most common genes and DNA. The sample table records under 600,000 distinct CDR3 sequences; approximately 13% of these occur just once. The ten largest clones add up to 11% to 15% of the sample. The sequencing used PBMCs, collected on the day of the yellow fever booster vaccination. The receptors were sampled from a man younger than 45 who received the YFV17D yellow fever vaccine.

V gene TRBV20-1 combines with J gene TRBJ1-1, with D perhaps matching TRBD1 (6 bases). Per germline, CDR1 DFQATT and CDR2 SNEGSKA (reference sequence). The CDR3 consists of 13 residues. Trimming removed 6 bases from V and 6 bases from J, with 17 bases in between. The CDR3 protein is CSAQSQGRAEAFF. The CDR3, as DNA: TGCAGTGCCCAGAGTCAGGGGAGGGCTGAAGCTTTCTTT.

The V call is TRBV28, the J call TRBJ2-5; TRBD1 agrees at 9 bases. Germline V lookup: CDR1 MDHEN, CDR2 SYDVKM. V trimming: 5 bases; J trimming: 6 bases; junction bases outside the gene matches: 13. There are 16 residues in the CDR3. CDR3 residues: CASSEPGTGRRKTQYF. The CDR3 coding sequence is TGTGCCAGCAGTGAGCCCGGGACAGGGCGGCGCAAGACCCAGTACTTC.

This chain joins TRBV5-6 and TRBJ2-7; D remains ambiguous. Germline V gene lookup returns CDR1 SGHDT and CDR2 YYEEEE. There are 14 residues in the CDR3. V was shortened by 0 bases and J by 0 bases, with 7 bases between the two germline ends. The CDR3 DNA reads TGTGCCAGCAGCTTGGCTGACGACTCCTACGAGCAGTACTTC. Its protein product is CASSLADDSYEQYF.

This chain connects TRBV18 to TRBJ1-2; D is perhaps TRBD1 (5 bases). From germline, CDR1 is KGHSH and CDR2 LQKENI. The V and J ends lost 1 base and 4 bases respectively, with 13 bases between them. This CDR3 contains 15 residues. DNA of the CDR3: TGTGCCAGCTCACCACTCCGGCAGGGTACCTATGGCTACACCTTC. This sequence encodes CASSPLRQGTYGYTF.

This clonotype was counted only a few times. This CDR3 is CASSLIAGGYNEQFF. CDR3 nucleotide sequence: TGTGCCAGCAGTTTAATAGCGGGAGGGTACAATGAGCAGTTCTTC. This rearrangement joins TRBV12-3 or TRBV12-4 to TRBJ2-1; 11 bases agree with TRBD2. V was pared by 2 bases and J by 4 bases, with 1 base of the junction left unmatched. The CDR3 spans 15 residues.

This clonotype was seen a few times. V is TRBV6-6 and J is TRBJ2-4, with 7 bases matching TRBD1. Germline V CDR1 and CDR2: MNHNY, SVGAGI (reference sequence). This CDR3 contains 13 residues. The ends lost 7 bases at V and 8 bases at J; junction bases unmatched: 8. CDR3 DNA: TGTGCCAGCACTTGGAGGCAGGGGGACATTCAGTACTTC. Encoded protein: CASTWRQGDIQYF.

This clonotype was counted only a few times. This chain links TRBV20-1 with TRBJ2-3; tentative D call: TRBD1 (8 bases). V lost 6 bases and J lost 4, with 20 bases in between. Germline V lookup: CDR1 DFQATT, CDR2 SNEGSKA (reference sequence). This CDR3 has 15 amino acids. CDR3 loop: CSATKGQAGADTQYF. As DNA, the CDR3 is TGCAGTGCAACCAAGGGACAGGCGGGAGCAGATACGCAGTATTTT.

This chain uses TRBV7-9 with TRBJ2-7, with D possibly TRBD2 on 6 matching bases. Germline CDR1 SEHNR, CDR2 FQNEAQ (reference sequence). The ends were cut back, 8 bases at V and 3 bases at J, with 11 bases in the middle. The CDR3 has 12 amino acids. For the CDR3, the DNA is TGTGCCAGCCGGTCCGGGGGCTACGAGCAGTACTTC. This encodes CASRSGGYEQYF.

V gene TRBV29-1 combines with J gene TRBJ2-1; 9 bases line up with TRBD1. This CDR3 region has 11 residues. V lost 3 bases to trimming and J lost 16 bases; unmatched junction nucleotides: 7. Per germline, CDR1 SQVTM and CDR2 ANQGSEA. The DNA of the CDR3 is TGCAGCGTTGATCCGGGACAGGGAATTTTCTTC. This sequence encodes CSVDPGQGIFF.

The genes are TRBV29-1 and TRBJ2-3; D unresolved. Germline V gene sequence: CDR1 SQVTM, CDR2 ANQGSEA. The CDR3 length is 13 residues. Trimming stripped 4 bases from V and 4 bases from J, with 12 bases between. The CDR3: CSVGSLGADTQYF. The CDR3 coding sequence is TGCAGCGTTGGGTCCCTGGGCGCAGATACGCAGTATTTT.

There are a few counts of this clonotype. The chain links TRBV7-2 to TRBJ2-3, with 9 bases that match TRBD1. The CDR3 runs 16 residues. Looked up from germline, CDR1 is SGHTA and CDR2 is FQGNSA. Trimming at V came to 4 bases and at J to 5 bases, leaving 10 bases not matched to a gene. Written as DNA, the CDR3 is TGTGCCAGCAGCTCAGCACCGGGACAGGGATTAGATACGCAGTATTTT. Protein product: CASSSAPGQGLDTQYF. Variable domain in full (rest from reference TRBV7-2 and TRBJ2-3): GAGVSQSPSNKVTEKGKDVELRCDPISGHTALYWYRQSLGQGLEFLIYFQGNSAPDKSGLPSDRFSAERTGGSVSTLTIQRTQQEDSAVYLCASSSAPGQGLDTQYFGPGTRLTVL.

The chain uses TRBV12-3 or TRBV12-4 and TRBJ2-1, with 7 bases fitting TRBD1. The CDR3 length is 17 residues. Trimming took 0 bases from V and 5 from J; bases not matched to a gene: 10. CDR3 nucleotides: TGTGCCAGCAGTTTAGCGGCGAGGGGGCCAAAACACAATGAGCAGTTCTTC. It translates to CASSLAARGPKHNEQFF.

This clonotype appeared a few times. V gene TRBV28 combines with J gene TRBJ2-3; TRBD2 matches at 7 bases. Germline V gives CDR1 MDHEN, CDR2 SYDVKM. The CDR3 covers 11 residues. The trim removed 6 bases at V and 14 bases at J, leaving 8 bases unmatched. The CDR3 reads CASSPGLVAYF. The CDR3 bases are TGTGCCAGCAGCCCAGGACTAGTGGCGTATTTT.

This clonotype was seen at least ten times. This chain uses TRBV29-1 with TRBJ1-1; maybe TRBD1 (6 bases). CDR3 length equals 13 residues. Trimming removed 4 bases from V and 5 bases from J, with 14 bases in between. Germline lookup yields CDR1 SQVTM and CDR2 ANQGSEA. The CDR3 region is CSVAAGANTEAFF. The DNA for the CDR3 is TGCAGCGTTGCGGCGGGGGCGAATACTGAAGCTTTCTTT. Filled out from reference TRBV29-1 and TRBJ1-1, the complete variable domain reads SAVISQKPSRDICQRGTSLTIQCQVDSQVTMMFWYRQQPGQSLTLIATANQGSEATYESGFVIDKFPISRPNLTFSTLTVSNMSPEDSSIYLCSVAAGANTEAFFGQGTRLTVV.

This chain links TRBV29-1 with TRBJ2-1, with 14 bases lining up with TRBD2. CDR1 and CDR2 from the germline V gene are SQVTM and ANQGSEA. The CDR3 length is 18 residues. The V segment lost 5 bases and the J segment 2 bases; nucleotides outside the gene matches: 11. The CDR3 here is CSVPSLGLAGGAYNEQFF. The DNA of the CDR3 is TGCAGCGTTCCTTCACTAGGACTAGCGGGAGGCGCCTACAATGAGCAGTTCTTC.

The chain uses TRBV14 and TRBJ1-1; no clear D gene. The CDR3 contains 11 residues. Germline V gene sequence: CDR1 SGHDN, CDR2 FVKESK. V lost 7 bases, J lost 4 bases, and 7 bases lay in between. CDR3 protein: CASTEITEAFF. The CDR3 DNA is TGTGCCAGCACTGAGATCACTGAAGCTTTCTTT.

This clonotype was counted many times. The rearrangement joins TRBV28 to TRBJ2-3; 7 bases fit TRBD2. Germline trimming cut 2 bases from V and 4 bases from J; bases unmatched to any gene: 3. The CDR3 covers 14 residues. From germline, CDR1 is MDHEN and CDR2 SYDVKM. Here the CDR3 reads CASSLSLAADTQYF. DNA of the CDR3: TGTGCCAGCAGTTTAAGTCTAGCGGCAGATACGCAGTATTTT.

The CDR3 DNA is TGTGCCAGCAGTTTGACTCCGCAGTTGAACACCGGGGAGCTGTTTTTT. It is translated as CASSLTPQLNTGELFF. The V gene is TRBV28, the J gene TRBJ2-2; no clear D. The CDR3 is 16 residues long. Germline V lookup: CDR1 MDHEN, CDR2 SYDVKM. The V and J ends lost 3 bases and 1 base respectively, with 12 bases between them.

This clonotype was recorded at least ten times. The chain couples TRBV14 to TRBJ2-1; 11 bases match TRBD2. Germline values: CDR1 SGHDN, CDR2 FVKESK. V lost 6 bases to trimming and J lost 3 bases; unmatched junction nucleotides: 4. This CDR3 contains 15 residues. The CDR3 sequence: CASRPTSGSYNEQFF. The CDR3 nucleotides are TGTGCCAGCAGACCTACTAGCGGGAGCTACAATGAGCAGTTCTTC.

The chain couples TRBV11-2 to TRBJ2-5; unclear D gene. CDR3 length equals 14 residues. CDR1 is SGHAT and CDR2 is FQNNGV in the germline V gene. V gave up 3 bases and J gave up 4 bases, with 12 bases separating them. The CDR3 DNA reads as TGTGCCAGCAGCTTTGGAACGCCTATAGAGACCCAGTACTTC. It encodes CASSFGTPIETQYF. The full variable domain, its missing parts supplied by reference TRBV11-2 and TRBJ2-5, is EAGVAQSPRYKIIEKRQSVAFWCNPISGHATLYWYQQILGQGPKLLIQFQNNGVVDDSQLPKDRFSAERLKGVDSTLKIQPAKLEDSAVYLCASSFGTPIETQYFGPGTRLLVL.

This clonotype was detected a few times. V is TRBV20-1 and J is TRBJ2-2; D not resolved. Trimming shortened V by 5 bases and J by 2 bases, and 6 bases separated the two germline ends. Germline V lookup: CDR1 DFQATT, CDR2 SNEGSKA (reference sequence). The CDR3 loop spans 12 amino acids. CDR3 region: CSAGINTGELFF. CDR3 nucleotides: TGCAGTGCTGGTATCAACACCGGGGAGCTGTTTTTT.

This clonotype was observed a few times. The genes are TRBV20-1 and TRBJ2-7, with TRBD2 matching 10 bases. Per the germline V gene, CDR1 is DFQATT and CDR2 is SNEGSKA (reference sequence). The J segment lost 6 bases and the V segment lost 2 bases, leaving 10 bases of the junction unmatched. The CDR3 is made up of 15 amino acids. The CDR3 DNA is TGCAGTGCTAGAAGTTGGCTAGCGGGAGTTGGCGAGCAGTACTTC. It is translated as CSARSWLAGVGEQYF.

The rearrangement joins TRBV9 to TRBJ2-4; D tentatively fits TRBD1 or TRBD2 (5 bases each). The length of the CDR3 is 15 residues. Germline assignment: CDR1 SGDLS and CDR2 YYNGEE. V lost 1 base, J lost 9 bases, and 17 bases lay in between. The CDR3 reads CASSVSGTSQSIQYF. CDR3 nucleotides: TGTGCCAGCAGCGTATCCGGGACGTCCCAGTCCATTCAGTACTTC. The whole variable domain, remainder taken from reference TRBV9 and TRBJ2-4, is DSGVTQTPKHLITATGQRVTLRCSPRSGDLSVYWYQQSLDQGLQFLIQYYNGEERAKGNILERFSAQQFPDLHSELNLSSLELGDSALYFCASSVSGTSQSIQYFGAGTRLSVL.

This clonotype has more than one count but fewer than ten. This sequence joins TRBV10-3 and TRBJ2-7, with D unclear. CDR3 size: 17 residues. Trimming took off 4 bases at V and 2 bases at J, with 21 bases between the two ends. Germline V gives CDR1 ENHRY, CDR2 SYGVKD. The CDR3: CAISGLNLEFRPYEQYF. CDR3 nucleotides: TGTGCCATCAGTGGACTCAATCTCGAGTTTAGACCCTACGAGCAGTACTTC.

This sequence joins TRBV11-2 and TRBJ2-3; TRBD1 agrees at 7 bases. This CDR3 is built from 15 residues. Germline V gene sequence: CDR1 SGHAT, CDR2 FQNNGV. V was clipped by 6 bases and J by 4 bases; unmatched bases: 10. CDR3 in amino acids: CASRNDRVRSDTQYF. In nucleotides, the CDR3 is TGTGCCAGCAGGAATGACAGGGTCCGCTCAGATACGCAGTATTTT.

The chain has TRBV7-2 and TRBJ2-1; D perhaps matches TRBD2 (6 bases). V lost 1 base to trimming and J lost 3 bases, with 10 bases between them. The germline CDR1 and CDR2 sequences are SGHTA and FQGNSA. The CDR3 is 15 amino acids. The DNA for the CDR3 is TGTGCCAGCAGCTTAGGCGGGGCCCTCTACAATGAGCAGTTCTTC. Its protein product is CASSLGGALYNEQFF.

This clonotype was recorded many times. V usage is TRBV5-1 and J usage is TRBJ1-2, with 7 bases fitting TRBD1. Germline V gene lookup returns CDR1 SGHRS and CDR2 YFSETQ. V was clipped by 5 bases and J by 4 bases; unmatched bases: 8. The CDR3 is 14 amino acids. This chain's CDR3 is CASSLPGQSYGYTF. The CDR3 DNA reads TGCGCCAGCAGTCTGCCGGGACAGAGCTATGGCTACACCTTC.

This clonotype turned up a few times. The V and J genes are TRBV5-1 and TRBJ2-1; 9 bases are a match to TRBD2. The CDR3 runs 15 residues. In germline, CDR1 is SGHRS, CDR2 YFSETQ. V was pared by 6 bases and J by 1 base, with 5 bases of the junction left unmatched. CDR3 coding DNA: TGCGCCAGCACCCCCACTAGCGGGTCCTACAATGAGCAGTTCTTC. Translation gives CASTPTSGSYNEQFF. The full variable domain, its missing parts supplied by reference TRBV5-1 and TRBJ2-1, is KAGVTQTPRYLIKTRGQQVTLSCSPISGHRSVSWYQQTPGQGLQFLFEYFSETQRNKGNFPGRFSGRQFSNSRSEMNVSTLELGDSALYLCASTPTSGSYNEQFFGPGTRLTVL.

This clonotype turned up a few times. The J gene is TRBJ1-3, the V gene TRBV7-9; D perhaps matches TRBD1 (5 bases). Trimming shortened V by 2 bases and J by 0 bases, and 8 bases separated the two germline ends. The CDR3 consists of 15 residues. CDR1 SEHNR and CDR2 FQNEAQ come from the germline V gene (reference sequence). CDR3 sequence reads: CASSLYRTSGNTIYF. CDR3 nucleotide sequence: TGTGCCAGCAGCTTATACAGGACCTCTGGAAACACCATATATTTT.